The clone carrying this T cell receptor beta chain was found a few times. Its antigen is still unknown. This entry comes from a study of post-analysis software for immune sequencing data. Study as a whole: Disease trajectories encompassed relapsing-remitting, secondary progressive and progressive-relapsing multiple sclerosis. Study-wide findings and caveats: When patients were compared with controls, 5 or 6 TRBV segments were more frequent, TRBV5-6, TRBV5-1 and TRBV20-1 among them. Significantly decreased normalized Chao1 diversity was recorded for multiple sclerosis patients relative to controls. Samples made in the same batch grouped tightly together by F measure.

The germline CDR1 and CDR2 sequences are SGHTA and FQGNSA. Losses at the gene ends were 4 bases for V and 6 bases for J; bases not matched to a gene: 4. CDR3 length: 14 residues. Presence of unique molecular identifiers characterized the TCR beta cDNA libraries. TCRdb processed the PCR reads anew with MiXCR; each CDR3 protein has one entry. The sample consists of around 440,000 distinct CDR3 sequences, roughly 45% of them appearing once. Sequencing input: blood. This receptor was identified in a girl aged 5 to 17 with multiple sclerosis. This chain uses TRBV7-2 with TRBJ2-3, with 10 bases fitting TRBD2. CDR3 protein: CASSSAGGPDTQYF. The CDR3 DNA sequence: TGTGCCAGCAGCTCAGCGGGAGGGCCGGATACGCAGTATTTT. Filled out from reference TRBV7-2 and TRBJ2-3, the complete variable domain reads GAGVSQSPSNKVTEKGKDVELRCDPISGHTALYWYRQSLGQGLEFLIYFQGNSAPDKSGLPSDRFSAERTGGSVSTLTIQRTQQEDSAVYLCASSSAGGPDTQYFGPGTRLTVL.